Sequencing of this T cell receptor (beta chain) was carried out in a study of cytomegalovirus exposure and HLA in healthy donors. Unrecorded immune exposures were likely, despite nominal health at sampling. Primers for the PCR totalled 60 Vbeta and 13 Jbeta. The data were produced by immunoSEQ multiplex PCR, yet TCRdb's version contains in-frame clones alone and is incomplete. The table lists fewer than 250,000 clones, around 73% of them singletons. The CDR3 is 13 residues long. Germline CDR1 reads MNHEY; CDR2 reads SVGAGI. The J segment lost 6 bases and the V segment lost 4 bases, leaving 6 bases of the junction unmatched.

The source is a male donor in good health and CMV-seronegative. The sample was PBMCs. V and J are TRBV6-5 and TRBJ2-7, with 7 positions matching TRBD1. The CDR3 sequence is CASSSHRGFEQYF. The CDR3 DNA reads as TGTGCCAGCAGTTCGCACAGGGGCTTCGAGCAGTACTTC.